A selection of T cell receptor beta chains follows, all from one sample in a study of blood T cell repertoires in COVID-19. Method: immunoSEQ multiplex PCR; TCRdb's copy keeps in-frame clones and lacks some. This table has 120,000 to 150,000 clones, 85% appearing once. Material for sequencing was peripheral blood. Receptor source: a woman aged 40 to 50 with active or convalescent COVID-19. The CDR3 runs from the conserved cysteine through the conserved F or W. A D gene is named only where the DNA matches it firmly. Expanded clones get a size class; other rows say once, few or many, or leave the size out.

J gene | clone size | V gene | D gene | CDR3 DNA | CDR3 protein
TRBJ1-2 | . | TRBV10-3 | TRBD1 | TGTGCCATCAGTGAGGGACAGGGCCTAGGCTATGGCTACACCTTC | CAISEGQGLGYGYTF
TRBJ2-1 | . | TRBV2 | TRBD2 | TGTGCCAGCAGTAGGAATAGCGGGAGGGCTTTGGGTGAGCAGTTCTTC | CASSRNSGRALGEQFF
TRBJ2-7 | . | TRBV5-1 | . | TGCGCCAGCAGCTTGGTGGGTTGGACAGTCGACGAGCAGTACTTC | CASSLVGWTVDEQYF
TRBJ1-1 | . | TRBV6-2/TRBV6-3 | TRBD1 | TGTGCCAGCAGTTACCCCGAACGGACAGGGTGGACGAACACTGAAGCTTTCTTT | CASSYPERTGWTNTEAFF
TRBJ1-3 | . | TRBV6-2/TRBV6-3 | . | TGTGCCAGCAGTTACGAAGTCTCACTCTCTGGAAACACCATATATTTT | CASSYEVSLSGNTIYF
TRBJ2-5 | . | TRBV5-1 | TRBD1 | TGCGCCAGCAGATCCGGGACAGGGGTTCTGCAGGCGACCCAGTACTTC | CASRSGTGVLQATQYF
TRBJ1-5 | . | TRBV7-8 | . | TGTGCCAGCAGCTTAGGTAGGGGCCGGGGCAATCAGCCCCAGCATTTT | CASSLGRGRGNQPQHF
TRBJ2-5 | . | TRBV11-2 | TRBD1 | TGTGCCAGCAGCTTTAACATAGGGGGCTCCGAGACCCAGTACTTC | CASSFNIGGSETQYF
TRBJ1-6 | . | TRBV2 | . | TGTGCCAGCACCGACCGGGAGGGCCATAATTCACCCCTCCACTTT | CASTDREGHNSPLHF
TRBJ1-2 | . | TRBV5-6 | . | TGTGCCAGCAGCAGGGATTACACGGGGAGATGGACCTTC | CASSRDYTGRWTF
TRBJ1-1 | . | TRBV27 | . | TGTGCCAGCAGTTTGGGCAAGTACACTGAAGCTTTCTTT | CASSLGKYTEAFF
TRBJ2-2 | few | TRBV25-1 | TRBD2 | TGTGCCAGCAGTGAATGGGAGGGACCCGGGGAGCTGTTTTTT | CASSEWEGPGELFF
TRBJ1-2 | . | TRBV9 | . | TGTGCCAGCAGCGTACTGCAGGATGAACTCTATGGCTACACCTTC | CASSVLQDELYGYTF
TRBJ1-2 | . | TRBV28 | . | TGTGCCACCGGGGGGCCTCCTAACTATGGCTACACCTTC | CATGGPPNYGYTF
TRBJ2-4 | . | TRBV7-2 | . | TGTGCCAGCAGCTTATTCTTCCTAGCCAAAAACATTCAGTACTTC | CASSLFFLAKNIQYF
TRBJ2-7 | . | TRBV2 | TRBD1 | TGTGCCAGCATGGAGGGGACAGGGGGTTACGAGCAGTACTTC | CASMEGTGGYEQYF
TRBJ2-1 | . | TRBV6-1 | . | TGTGCCAGCAGTGAAGTCCGAGCGCCCTACAATGAGCAGTTCTTC | CASSEVRAPYNEQFF
TRBJ1-1 | once | TRBV2 | . | TGTGCCAGCAGTGCCCCACTTAACACTGAAGCTTTCTTT | CASSAPLNTEAFF
TRBJ1-1 | . | TRBV7-2 | TRBD1 | TGTGCCAGCAGCCGGGGACAGGGGGGATTTGAAGCTTTCTTT | CASSRGQGGFEAFF
TRBJ1-1 | . | TRBV27 | . | TGTGCCAGCAGTTTTTTTGGGAGGTCTGAAGCTTTCTTT | CASSFFGRSEAFF
TRBJ1-6 | . | TRBV28 | TRBD1 | TGTGCCAGCAGGCCGACAGGGTTTAATTCACCCCTCCACTTT | CASRPTGFNSPLHF
TRBJ2-1 | . | TRBV30 | . | TGTGCCTGGAGTGAGGGGGCGGGGCGATACAATGAGCAGTTCTTC | CAWSEGAGRYNEQFF
TRBJ1-4 | . | TRBV5-6 | . | TGTGCCAGCAGCTTTCAGGGGTGGGATGAAAAACTGTTTTTT | CASSFQGWDEKLFF
TRBJ1-4 | . | TRBV6-5 | TRBD1 | TGTGCCAGCAGTCAACAGGGGGAAGGTGAAAAACTGTTTTTT | CASSQQGEGEKLFF
TRBJ1-1 | . | TRBV27 | . | TGTGCCAGCAGTTTTACAGAGTCTTTGAACACTGAAGCTTTCTTT | CASSFTESLNTEAFF
TRBJ1-4 | . | TRBV28 | . | TGTGCCAGCAGTTTTTATCGGTCCGGACTGTTTTTT | CASSFYRSGLFF
TRBJ1-1 | once | TRBV6-5 | . | TGTGCCAGCAGTTCCCTGACAGGGAACACTGAAGCTTTCTTT | CASSSLTGNTEAFF
TRBJ2-2 | . | TRBV19 | . | TGTGCCAGTAGCCCGAACCCTGGGGAGCTACACTACACCGGGGAGCTGTTTTTT | CASSPNPGELHYTGELFF
TRBJ1-1 | . | TRBV12-3/TRBV12-4 | . | TGTGCCAGCAGGGGGACAAGCGCCTCCGAAGCTTTCTTT | CASRGTSASEAFF
TRBJ1-5 | . | TRBV2 | . | TGTGCCAGCAGTGGAGGGAACCAGCCCCAGCATTTT | CASSGGNQPQHF
TRBJ1-4 | . | TRBV7-2 | TRBD1 | TGTGCCAGCAGCTCCGAGACAGGGGTAGGGGAAAAACTGTTTTTT | CASSSETGVGEKLFF
TRBJ1-2 | once | TRBV19 | . | TGTGCCAGTAGTAGTGGGGGGACGGCGAACTATGGCTACACCTTC | CASSSGGTANYGYTF
TRBJ1-1 | . | TRBV28 | TRBD1 | TGTGCCAGCAGTTCCGCCATAGACAGGGTGACTGAAGCTTTCTTT | CASSSAIDRVTEAFF
TRBJ1-2 | . | TRBV28 | . | TGTGCCAGCAGACCGTCGGATGGCTACACCTTC | CASRPSDGYTF
TRBJ2-5 | . | TRBV9 | TRBD2 | TGTGCCAGCAGCGTAAGCGGGAGGGCCGGAGAGACCCAGTACTTC | CASSVSGRAGETQYF
TRBJ2-4 | . | TRBV29-1 | . | TGCAGCGCTGTACAGGGCATTCAGTACTTC | CSAVQGIQYF
TRBJ1-2 | . | TRBV5-6 | TRBD1 | TGTGCCAGCAGCTTGCCTAGCCCAGGGGGCGCGGGGTATGGCTACACCTTC | CASSLPSPGGAGYGYTF
TRBJ1-2 | . | TRBV5-1 | TRBD1 | TGCGCCAGCAGCCCCGGACAGGGGATGTATGGCTACACCTTC | CASSPGQGMYGYTF
TRBJ2-1 | . | TRBV28 | . | TGTGCCAGCAGCCAAGGGGTAGGGCAGTTCTTC | CASSQGVGQFF
TRBJ1-1 | . | TRBV28 | . | TGTGCCAGCAGTTCGCAGGCCTTAGCTTTCTTT | CASSSQALAFF
TRBJ1-2 | . | TRBV11-2 | TRBD1 | TGTGCCAGCAGCTTAGATGTGGGGCAAACAGGGACAGGTGGCTACACCTTC | CASSLDVGQTGTGGYTF
TRBJ2-2 | . | TRBV21-1 | . | TGTGCCAGCAGCAAAGTGGCCAGTGTCACCGGGGAGCTGTTTTTT | CASSKVASVTGELFF